This TCR beta chain was captured in a study of cytomegalovirus exposure and HLA in healthy donors. Overall study context: Assignment to the Caucasian-associated ancestry cluster applied to less than 85% of the 350 to 500 genotyped donors.

It was with 60 Vbeta and 13 Jbeta primers that the PCR ran. Libraries were prepared by immunoSEQ multiplex PCR; TCRdb keeps only in-frame clonotypes and omits some of them. Of approximately 180,000 clones in the sample, 75% to 85% were seen once. This CDR3 comprises 12 residues. Germline values: CDR1 SEHNR, CDR2 FQNEAQ (reference sequence). The study's findings and limits: Donor immune exposure was known only as CMV serostatus.

In regard to this clone: Its antigen remains unidentified. At one boundary the junction diverges from the germline segment, which might be a read error.

The chain carries TRBV7-9 and TRBJ2-7; perhaps D is TRBD1 or TRBD2 (5 bases each). This receptor was taken from a woman in her forties or fifties in good health and CMV-seronegative. The source material was PBMCs. The CDR3 protein is CSSSLEGQKQYF. In nucleotides, the CDR3 is TGTTCCAGCAGCTTAGAGGGGCAGAAGCAGTACTTC.